This T cell receptor beta chain was recorded in a study of T cell repertoires in cytomegalovirus infection. The overall study: CMV epitopes, recently identified HLA-C-restricted and well-studied HLA-B-restricted, were used. Public TCR beta signatures were indicative of both CMV infection and a matching HLA type.

TCRdb itself ran the reads through MiXCR, one entry per CDR3 protein. Found here are 95,000 to 150,000 distinct CDR3 sequences, approximately 30% of them singletons; the top ten hold about 54%. Concerning this clonotype itself: Its antigen is unknown.

Study-wide results and caveats: Frequencies of public TCR beta families were cumulated, and this identified carriers of CMV plus the relevant HLA. The response measured ex vivo was dominated by TCR beta clonotypes (HLA-C-restricted and CMV-specific).

V lost 2 bases and J 1 base, leaving 7 bases between the germline ends. The CDR3 contains 13 residues. Germline lookup yields CDR1 SGHRS and CDR2 YFSETQ. The receptor was derived from a human donor in good health (CMV status not recorded). Some clones in this sample may be carry-over from other donors' samples. This chain joins TRBV5-1 and TRBJ2-7; unclear D gene. The sample was CD8+ T cells from cultured PBMCs, taken from culture after CMV antigen stimulation. The CDR3 nucleotides read TGCGCCAGCAGCTTTGGGGATTCCTACGAGCAGTACTTC. The encoded protein is CASSFGDSYEQYF.